This TCR beta chain emerged from a study of blood T cell repertoires in COVID-19. Trimming cost V 7 bases and J 2 bases, with 6 bases left between them. CDR3 length: 12 residues. Germline CDR1 reads LNHDA; CDR2 reads SQIVND (reference sequence). This clone was seen only once. Some clones are missing from TCRdb's copy, which holds only in-frame ones; the method was immunoSEQ multiplex PCR. The sample lists hundreds of thousands of clones; 85% to 90% were seen once. Sample: PBMCs or T cells enriched from blood (not recorded which). The V gene is TRBV19, the J gene TRBJ1-3; unclear D gene. This sequence originates from a man aged 50-60 years who had been exposed to COVID-19. The CDR3 DNA follows: TGTGCCAGTACCTATGCTGGAAACACCATATATTTT. Residues: CASTYAGNTIYF.